The 25 T cell receptor beta chains below were found in one sample sequenced in a study of regulatory T cells in long-lasting Graves disease. Arm-PCR of CDR3 regions and iRepertoire HTBI primers were the basis on which TCR beta libraries were built. TCRdb ran MiXCR on the multiplex PCR reads and lists one entry per CDR3 protein. The table has about 400,000 distinct CDR3 sequences, about a sixth seen once. Time point specified: newly diagnosed GD, antithyroid drugs for less than 3 months. PBMC-extracted RNA yielded the TCR library. The input for sequencing was peripheral blood mononuclear cells (PBMCs), taken at new diagnosis, from a patient treated with antithyroid drugs. The source is a female donor with Graves disease.

This clonotype showed up many times. The chain uses TRBV29-1 and TRBJ2-7, with unresolved D. V was clipped by 4 bases and J by 0 bases, with 7 bases between them. CDR3 length equals 12 residues. The germline CDR1 and CDR2 sequences are SQVTM and ANQGSEA. As DNA, the CDR3 is TGCAGCGTTGGACAAGTCTCCTACGAGCAGTACTTC. Translated, it gives CSVGQVSYEQYF.

This clonotype was detected ten times or more. DNA for the CDR3: TGTGCCAGCAAAACGGACAGGGGGCCTGGCTACACCTTC. Its protein is CASKTDRGPGYTF. This rearrangement joins TRBV12-3 or TRBV12-4 to TRBJ1-2, with 11 bases identical to TRBD1. V dropped 7 bases and J dropped 7; count of bases not matched to a gene: 5. The length of the CDR3 is 13 residues.

This clonotype was seen many times. The CDR3 is CSARDLQISGEQYF. Here the CDR3 DNA reads TGCAGTGCTAGAGATCTACAGATCTCCGGCGAGCAGTACTTC. The V gene is TRBV20-1, the J gene TRBJ2-7, with D hard to call. V was pared by 0 bases and J by 6 bases, with 15 bases between. CDR3 length: 14 amino acids. Germline V gives CDR1 DFQATT, CDR2 SNEGSKA (reference sequence).

This clonotype was counted only a few times. V gene TRBV9 combines with J gene TRBJ1-6, with 8 bases identical to TRBD1. With 3 bases clipped from V and 7 bases from J, the junction kept 6 bases outside the gene matches. Looked up from germline, CDR1 is SGDLS and CDR2 is YYNGEE. This CDR3 contains 15 residues. DNA of the CDR3: TGTGCCAGCAGCGATACAGGGGGTGGAAATTCACCCCTCCACTTT. Protein product: CASSDTGGGNSPLHF.

This clonotype appeared many times. This chain connects TRBV4-3 to TRBJ2-3; 8 nucleotides align to TRBD2. CDR1 LGHNA and CDR2 YSLEER come from the germline V gene. The CDR3 has 15 residues. Germline trimming cut 1 base from V and 1 base from J; bases unmatched to any gene: 1. The CDR3 DNA follows: TGCGCCAGCAGCCAAGCAGCGGGAGGCACAGATACGCAGTATTTT. It is translated as CASSQAAGGTDTQYF.

This clonotype has at least ten counts. The chain uses TRBV27 and TRBJ2-1; TRBD2 matches 8 bases. Per germline, CDR1 MNHEY and CDR2 SMNVEV (reference sequence). The CDR3 consists of 15 residues. Losses at the gene ends were 3 bases for V and 5 bases for J; bases not matched to a gene: 6. In nucleotides, the CDR3 is TGTGCCAGCAGTTTGTCTACTAGCGGTCACAATGAGCAGTTCTTC. Amino acids: CASSLSTSGHNEQFF.

This chain joins TRBV6-1 and TRBJ1-3; 10 positions match TRBD1. V gave up 5 bases and J gave up 5 bases; unmatched junction bases: 6. Germline V CDR1 and CDR2: MNHNS, SASEGT. The CDR3 contains 15 residues. This CDR3 reads CASSPGTGARNTIYF. CDR3 in DNA: TGTGCCAGCAGTCCCGGGACAGGGGCCCGAAACACCATATATTTT.

This clonotype was seen ten or more times. The CDR3 sequence is CASSYGLGANEKLFF. For the CDR3, the DNA is TGTGCCAGCAGTTATGGTTTGGGTGCTAATGAAAAACTGTTTTTT. V is TRBV6-2 or TRBV6-3 and J is TRBJ1-4, with D unresolved. Trimming took 3 bases from V and 3 from J, leaving 11 bases between them. The germline V gene encodes CDR1 MNHEY and CDR2 SVGEGT. The length of the CDR3 is 15 residues.

This clonotype was counted many times. Because the CDR3's place on the DNA is in doubt, the DNA is left out and the CDR3 is given as listed by TCRdb. This chain links TRBV12-3 or TRBV12-4 with TRBJ2-7. Both ends counted, the CDR3 spans 12 residues. CDR3 in amino acids: CASSSSRYEQYF.

At least ten counts were recorded for this clonotype. The chain links TRBV5-1 to TRBJ1-1; no firm D call. The CDR3 length is 16 residues. The germline V gene encodes CDR1 SGHRS and CDR2 YFSETQ. Deletions cut 4 bases from V and 2 bases from J, with 18 bases between. The CDR3 protein is CASSVPGLEINTEAFF. The DNA for the CDR3 is TGCGCCAGCAGCGTGCCGGGGTTGGAGATAAACACTGAAGCTTTCTTT.

This clonotype was observed a few times. The DNA for the CDR3 is TGTGCCAGCAGTTATAACCGACAGGGGGCTGGGCCCTCAGATACGCAGTATTTT. It specifies CASSYNRQGAGPSDTQYF. The chain employs TRBV6-5 and TRBJ2-3; TRBD1 aligns across 10 bases. V gave up 3 bases and J gave up 4 bases; unmatched junction bases: 13. Germline CDR1 is MNHEY and CDR2 is SVGAGI. CDR3 length equals 18 residues.

This clonotype was seen more than once but under ten times. The genes are TRBV10-2 and TRBJ2-2; D gene uncertain. Germline V CDR1 and CDR2: WSHSY, SAAADI. V was pared by 4 bases and J by 4 bases, with 1 base between. CDR3 length equals 11 residues. The CDR3 bases are TGCGCCAGCAGTGCCACCGGGGAGCTGTTTTTT. Translated: CASSATGELFF.

This clonotype came up a few times. This chain connects TRBV27 to TRBJ2-2, with D tentatively TRBD1 or TRBD2 (6 bases each). This CDR3 region has 18 residues. The V end lost 0 bases, the J end lost 7 bases, and 21 bases lay between the germline ends. Per the germline V gene, CDR1 is MNHEY and CDR2 is SMNVEV (reference sequence). The CDR3: CASSLSGGGLLGSGELFF. CDR3 sequence (DNA): TGTGCCAGCAGTTTATCGGGGGGCGGGTTGTTAGGCAGCGGGGAGCTGTTTTTT.

In the case of this clonotype: This may be a read error: a much more frequent sequence differs by one nucleotide. This sequence joins TRBV6-5 and TRBJ2-5; D is perhaps TRBD1 or TRBD2 (5 bases each). The germline V gene has CDR1 MNHEY and CDR2 SVGAGI. Trimming took 0 bases from V and 4 from J, leaving 18 bases between them. The CDR3 sequence is 17 residues long. CDR3 coding DNA: TGTGCCAGCAGTTACTCGGCCGGGGCCCATTTTCCAGAGACCCAGTACTTC. Translating gives CASSYSAGAHFPETQYF.

This clonotype was picked up many times. V gene TRBV30 combines with J gene TRBJ2-7; the D is unclear. V lost 7 bases and J 0 bases, leaving 16 bases between the germline ends. The germline gives CDR1 GTSNPN, CDR2 SVGIG (reference sequence). The CDR3 is 14 amino acids. The CDR3 region is CASKQSGSSYEQYF. The CDR3 nucleotides are TGTGCCTCAAAGCAGTCCGGAAGCTCCTACGAGCAGTACTTC.

This clonotype occurred a few times. The chain joins TRBV2 to TRBJ2-4; tentative D call: TRBD1 (5 bases). V was cut by 7 bases and J by 0 bases, with 10 bases left in between. Germline V gives CDR1 SNHLY, CDR2 FYNNEI. This CDR3 is built from 14 residues. As DNA, the CDR3 is TGTGCCAGCAAAAGGGGTCTAGCCAAAAACATTCAGTACTTC. Its translation is CASKRGLAKNIQYF.

This clonotype was observed at least ten times. The J gene is TRBJ2-3, the V gene TRBV5-1, with 11 bases matching TRBD2. Germline V lookup: CDR1 SGHRS, CDR2 YFSETQ. The V gene end was trimmed by 4 bases and the J gene end by 2 bases; junction bases not matched to a gene: 9. The CDR3 length is 17 residues. The CDR3 region has the DNA TGCGCCAGCAGCCCGTACGGGACTAGCGGACCCACAGATACGCAGTATTTT. It yields the protein CASSPYGTSGPTDTQYF.

In its sample, this clonotype was seen a few times. This rearrangement joins TRBV6-4 to TRBJ1-3, with D possibly being TRBD1 (6 bases). This CDR3 comprises 16 residues. V was cut by 5 bases and J by 0 bases, with 14 bases left in between. Germline CDR1 reads MRHNA; CDR2 reads SNTAGT. For the CDR3, the DNA is TGTGCCAGCAGTTTAGGACAGCCGACCTCTGGAAACACCATATATTTT. This sequence encodes CASSLGQPTSGNTIYF.

The rearrangement uses TRBV27 and TRBJ2-1; 7 bases fit TRBD2. CDR3 length equals 14 residues. The V segment lost 6 bases and the J segment 4 bases; nucleotides outside the gene matches: 6. Per germline, CDR1 MNHEY and CDR2 SMNVEV (reference sequence). The chain's CDR3 is CASRELSGYNEQFF. The CDR3 DNA reads TGTGCCAGCAGAGAACTTAGCGGGTACAATGAGCAGTTCTTC.

This clonotype appeared many times. V gene TRBV7-2 combines with J gene TRBJ1-2; 9 bases are a match to TRBD1. CDR1 and CDR2 from the germline V gene are SGHTA and FQGNSA. The CDR3 runs 14 residues. The junction had 5 bases not matched to a gene; V was cut back by 2 bases and J by 7 bases. CDR3 sequence reads: CASSLMGTGFGYTF. In DNA, the CDR3 is TGTGCCAGCAGCTTAATGGGGACAGGGTTTGGCTACACCTTC.

The chain couples TRBV28 to TRBJ2-1; the D call may be TRBD1 or TRBD2 (5 bases each). The germline gives CDR1 MDHEN, CDR2 SYDVKM. Trimming shortened V by 4 bases and J by 13 bases, and 11 bases separated the two germline ends. This CDR3 has 11 residues. CDR3: CASSSRDPQFF. The CDR3 DNA reads as TGTGCCAGCAGTTCCCGGGACCCACAGTTCTTC.

This clonotype has ten or more counts. The chain carries TRBV2 and TRBJ1-5; the D is unclear. The germline V gene encodes CDR1 SNHLY and CDR2 FYNNEI. CDR3 length: 12 amino acids. Trimming shortened V by 1 base and J by 11 bases, and 9 bases separated the two germline ends. This CDR3 reads CASSEGVRAQHF. In DNA, the CDR3 is TGTGCCAGCAGTGAAGGGGTTCGAGCCCAGCATTTT.

The chain joins TRBV10-3 to TRBJ2-1; D not certain. Germline CDR1 and CDR2: ENHRY and SYGVKD. Trimming pared 5 bases from V and 9 bases from J, leaving 11 bases between. The CDR3 has 12 residues. CDR3 nucleotide sequence: TGTGCCATCAGTTGGAGCAACGGTGAGCAGTTCTTC. This translates into CAISWSNGEQFF.

This clonotype was counted at least ten times. Mismatch with germline at one junction end may stem from a read error. The chain has TRBV20-1 and TRBJ1-2; TRBD1 matches 8 bases. Per germline, CDR1 DFQATT and CDR2 SNEGSKA (reference sequence). The CDR3 runs 13 residues. CDR3 amino acids: CSAGDRGDYGYTF. The DNA for the CDR3 is TGCAGTGCTGGAGACAGGGGAGACTATGGCTACACCTTC.

This clonotype was seen many times. The genes are TRBV6-2 or TRBV6-3 and TRBJ1-1, with no clear D. The CDR3 has 14 residues. V shed 2 bases and J shed 1 base, with 8 bases lying between them. Germline V gene data show CDR1 as MNHEY and CDR2 as SVGEGT. CDR3 loop: CASSYGRRNTEAFF. The CDR3 DNA reads as TGTGCCAGCAGTTACGGCCGGAGGAACACTGAAGCTTTCTTT.